This T cell receptor beta chain was retrieved from a study of blood T cell repertoires in COVID-19. Allocation to cohorts depended on clinical history reported by the participants. Some clones are missing from TCRdb's copy, which holds only in-frame ones; the method was immunoSEQ multiplex PCR. There are around 450,000 clones in the sample; about 90% occur only once, and around 0.6% lies in the top ten. J gave up 5 bases and V 2 bases, and 2 bases lay outside the gene matches. Germline CDR1 MNHEY, CDR2 SMNVEV (reference sequence). The CDR3 consists of 14 residues. Comment on this clone: Other DNA sequences within the sample encode an identical CDR3.

The chain links TRBV27 to TRBJ1-5; 8 bases match TRBD1. Sequencing was performed on PBMCs or T cells enriched from blood (not recorded which). The sequence was collected from a man aged 18 to 29 who had recovered from COVID-19. As DNA, the CDR3 is TGTGCCAGCAGTTTAAGGACAGGGTATCAGCCCCAGCATTTT. As protein: CASSLRTGYQPQHF.